The clone carrying this T cell receptor (beta chain) showed up just a few times. Its antigen is not known. CDR1 is SNHLY, CDR2 FYNNEI, per germline. V dropped 4 bases and J dropped 5 bases, with 12 bases sitting between them. The CDR3 has 14 residues. A single record per CDR3 protein comes from TCRdb applying MiXCR to the reads. In the table there are some 300,000 distinct CDR3 sequences, about 9.2% of which are singletons. The entry originates in a study of T cell repertoires in cytomegalovirus infection. Study-wide results and limits: Accumulated public TCR beta family frequency recognized individuals carrying CMV together with the relevant HLA.

The sequence derives from a human donor in good health (CMV status not recorded). Some clones in this sample may be carry-over from other donors' samples. Material for sequencing was PBMCs. The chain joins TRBV2 to TRBJ2-1; maybe TRBD1 (7 bases). DNA for the CDR3: TGTGCCAGCAGTGTACAGGGGAGGCACAATGAGCAGTTCTTC. It specifies CASSVQGRHNEQFF.